Following are 4 T cell receptor beta chains from one sample sequenced in a study of blood T cell repertoires in COVID-19. The method was immunoSEQ multiplex PCR; TCRdb's version includes in-frame clones alone and lacks a portion of them. This table holds 150,000 or so clones, roughly four fifths found once. The specimen sequenced was PBMCs or T cells enriched from blood (not recorded which). Source of these receptors: a man in his fifties who had recovered from COVID-19.

The rearrangement links TRBV18 to TRBJ2-1, with D possibly TRBD2 on 7 matching bases. Germline CDR1 reads KGHSH; CDR2 reads LQKENI. This CDR3 comprises 13 residues. Trimming cost V 3 bases and J 9 bases, with 12 bases left between them. Here the CDR3 reads CASSPQGRGEQFF. The DNA for the CDR3 is TGTGCCAGCTCACCCCAGGGGAGGGGTGAGCAGTTCTTC.

This chain joins TRBV28 and TRBJ2-7, with D unresolved. This CDR3 has 15 residues. CDR1 is MDHEN and CDR2 is SYDVKM in the germline V gene. Trimming took 4 bases from V and 2 from J, leaving 15 bases between them. CDR3 in DNA: TGTGCCAGCAGTTCCCCGGCGTACAGAGCCTACGAGCAGTACTTC. Its protein product is CASSSPAYRAYEQYF.

The chain recombines TRBV3-1 (or the pseudogene TRBV3-2) with TRBJ1-2, with D uncertain. Germline V CDR1 and CDR2: LGHDT, YNNKEL (reference sequence). The CDR3 totals 13 residues. The V gene lost 5 bases and the J gene lost 7 bases, with 14 bases spanning the gap. Here the CDR3 DNA reads TGTGCCAGCAGCGGAAGGAGGGCTGGTGGCTACACCTTC. Protein: CASSGRRAGGYTF.

The V and J genes are TRBV7-3 and TRBJ1-3; a weak D match, TRBD1 (6 bases). Trimming stripped 5 bases from V and 8 bases from J, with 16 bases between. This CDR3 has 14 amino acids. Per germline, CDR1 SGHTA and CDR2 FQGTGA. The CDR3 region has the DNA TGTGCCAGCAGCATCGGACAGCCCGGGGACACCATATATTTT. This sequence encodes CASSIGQPGDTIYF.